This entry describes one T cell receptor beta chain. This specimen belongs to a study of T-cell memory formation after mild COVID-19. This CDR3 region has 16 residues. Trimming at V came to 6 bases and at J to 9 bases, leaving 11 bases not matched to a gene. Germline V gene data show CDR1 as MNHEY and CDR2 as SVGAGI. TCRdb reprocessed the 5' RACE reads via MiXCR and lists one record per CDR3 protein. Of roughly 400,000 distinct CDR3 sequences in the sample, roughly 15% were seen once. The receptor's source is a man younger than 30 who had mild COVID-19 (a few samples of this study predate the infection). Cell type and time point are not known. The sample comprised PBMCs or a T cell subset sorted from them (not recorded which). The genes are TRBV6-5 and TRBJ1-6; TRBD1 aligns across 10 bases. The CDR3 here is CASSTHPGTGASPLHF. The CDR3 DNA sequence: TGTGCCAGCAGCACTCATCCCGGGACAGGGGCTTCACCCCTCCACTTT.